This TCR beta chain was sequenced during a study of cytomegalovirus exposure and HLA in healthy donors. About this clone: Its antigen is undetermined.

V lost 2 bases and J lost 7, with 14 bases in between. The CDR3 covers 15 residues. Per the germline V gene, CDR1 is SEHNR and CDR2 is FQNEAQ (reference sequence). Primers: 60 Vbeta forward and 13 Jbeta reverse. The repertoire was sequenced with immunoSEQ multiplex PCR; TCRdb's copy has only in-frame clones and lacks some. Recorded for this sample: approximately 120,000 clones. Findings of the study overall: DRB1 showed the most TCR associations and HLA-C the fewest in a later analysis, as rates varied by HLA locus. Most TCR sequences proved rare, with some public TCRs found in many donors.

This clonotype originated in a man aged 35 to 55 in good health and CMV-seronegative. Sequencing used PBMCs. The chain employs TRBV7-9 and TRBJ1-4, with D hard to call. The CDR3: CASSLWAPGIEKLFF. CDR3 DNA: TGTGCCAGCAGCTTATGGGCCCCCGGGATTGAAAAACTGTTTTTT.